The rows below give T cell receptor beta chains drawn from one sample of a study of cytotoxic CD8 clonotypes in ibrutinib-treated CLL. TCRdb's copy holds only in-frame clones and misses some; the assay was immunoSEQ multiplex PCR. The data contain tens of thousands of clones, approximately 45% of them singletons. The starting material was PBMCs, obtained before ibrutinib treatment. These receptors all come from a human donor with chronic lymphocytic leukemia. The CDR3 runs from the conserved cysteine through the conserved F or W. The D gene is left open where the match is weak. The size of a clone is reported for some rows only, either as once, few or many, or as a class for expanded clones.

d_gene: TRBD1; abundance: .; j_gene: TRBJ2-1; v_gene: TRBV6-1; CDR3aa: CASSRQGTSREQFF; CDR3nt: TGTGCCAGCAGCAGACAGGGGACTTCACGTGAGCAGTTCTTC
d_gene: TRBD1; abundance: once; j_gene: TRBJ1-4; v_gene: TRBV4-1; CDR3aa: CASSYTGTGSEKLFF; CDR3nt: TGCGCCAGCAGTTATACCGGGACAGGGAGTGAAAAACTGTTTTTT
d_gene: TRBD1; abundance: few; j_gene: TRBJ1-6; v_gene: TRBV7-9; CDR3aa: CASSSGTGGIWNSPLHF; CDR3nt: TGTGCCAGCAGTTCCGGGACAGGGGGCATTTGGAATTCACCCCTCCACTTT
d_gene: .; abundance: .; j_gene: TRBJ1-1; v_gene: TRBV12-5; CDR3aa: CASGLVGAAAGTEAFF; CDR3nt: TGTGCTAGTGGTTTGGTAGGGGCAGCGGCGGGTACTGAAGCTTTCTTT
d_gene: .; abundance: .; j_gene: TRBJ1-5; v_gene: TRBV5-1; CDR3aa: CASSLFSGDQPQHF; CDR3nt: TGCGCCAGCAGCTTGTTTTCAGGGGATCAGCCCCAGCATTTT
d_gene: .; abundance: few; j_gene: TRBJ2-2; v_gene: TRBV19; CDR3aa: CASSSPPKPGNTGELFF; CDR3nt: TGTGCCAGTAGTTCGCCCCCAAAGCCGGGGAACACCGGGGAGCTGTTTTTT
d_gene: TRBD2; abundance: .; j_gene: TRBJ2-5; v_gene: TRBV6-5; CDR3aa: CASSYAMAGGRDGQYF; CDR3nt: TGTGCCAGCAGTTACGCAATGGCGGGGGGAAGAGATGGCCAGTACTTC
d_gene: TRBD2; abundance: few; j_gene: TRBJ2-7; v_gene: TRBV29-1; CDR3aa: CSVVAGTNEQYF; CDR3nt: TGCAGCGTTGTGGCCGGGACTAACGAGCAGTACTTC
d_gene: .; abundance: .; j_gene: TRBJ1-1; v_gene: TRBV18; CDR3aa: CASSPLVGGAFF; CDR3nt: TGTGCCAGCTCACCATTGGTAGGGGGGGCTTTCTTT
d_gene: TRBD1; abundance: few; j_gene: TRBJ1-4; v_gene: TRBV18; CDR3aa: CASSRDRLRSNEKLFF; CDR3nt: TGTGCCAGCTCACGGGACAGGTTGAGATCTAATGAAAAACTGTTTTTT
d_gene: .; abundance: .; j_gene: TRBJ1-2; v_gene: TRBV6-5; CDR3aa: CASSYSNGPFGYTF; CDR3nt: TGTGCCAGCAGTTACTCGAACGGGCCGTTCGGCTACACCTTC
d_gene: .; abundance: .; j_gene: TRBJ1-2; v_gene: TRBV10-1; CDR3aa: CASSETGRYGYTF; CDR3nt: TGCGCCAGCAGTGAGACAGGGAGATATGGCTACACCTTC
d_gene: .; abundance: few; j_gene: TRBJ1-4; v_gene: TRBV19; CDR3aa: CASSTLLGGPAEKLFF; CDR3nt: TGTGCCAGTAGTACCCTACTAGGGGGGCCGGCTGAAAAACTGTTTTTT
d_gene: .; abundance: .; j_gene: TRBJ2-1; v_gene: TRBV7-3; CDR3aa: CASSLRSSYNEQFF; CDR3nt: TGTGCCAGCAGCTTAAGATCCTCCTACAATGAGCAGTTCTTC
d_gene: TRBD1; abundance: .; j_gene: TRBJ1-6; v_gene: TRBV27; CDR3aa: CASSLFDGTGPLHF; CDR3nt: TGTGCCAGCAGTTTATTTGACGGGACAGGACCCCTCCACTTT
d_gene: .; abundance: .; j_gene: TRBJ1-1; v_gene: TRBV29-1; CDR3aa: CGAYLLPEAFF; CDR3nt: TGCGGGGCGTACTTACTCCCTGAAGCTTTCTTT
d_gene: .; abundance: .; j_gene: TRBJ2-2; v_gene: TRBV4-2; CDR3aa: CASSQGVTGTITGELFF; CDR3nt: TGTGCCAGCAGCCAAGGGGTAACTGGGACCATCACCGGGGAGCTGTTTTTT
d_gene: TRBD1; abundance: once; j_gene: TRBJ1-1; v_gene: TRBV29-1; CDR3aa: CSVDTGVNTEAFF; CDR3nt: TGCAGCGTAGATACAGGGGTGAACACTGAAGCTTTCTTT
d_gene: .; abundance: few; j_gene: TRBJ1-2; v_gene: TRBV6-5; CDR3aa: CASSRLGDYGYTF; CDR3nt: TGTGCCAGCAGCCGTCTAGGGGACTATGGCTACACCTTC
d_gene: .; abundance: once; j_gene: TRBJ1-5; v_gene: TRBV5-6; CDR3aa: CASSLYIGTGSIEPQHF; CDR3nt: TGTGCCAGCAGCTTGTATATCGGGACGGGCTCTATCGAGCCCCAGCATTTT
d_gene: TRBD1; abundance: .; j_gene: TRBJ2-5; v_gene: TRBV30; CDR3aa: CAWSYTASVTGTETQYF; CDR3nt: TGTGCCTGGAGTTATACCGCATCCGTGACAGGGACAGAGACCCAGTACTTC
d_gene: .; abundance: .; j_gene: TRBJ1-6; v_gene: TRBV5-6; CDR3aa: CASSQQGIYNSPLHF; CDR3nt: TGTGCCAGCAGCCAACAGGGCATCTATAATTCACCCCTCCACTTT
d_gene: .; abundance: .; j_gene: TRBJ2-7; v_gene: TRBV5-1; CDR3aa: CASSPQQGIYEQYF; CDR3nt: TGCGCCAGCAGCCCCCAGCAGGGGATCTACGAGCAGTACTTC
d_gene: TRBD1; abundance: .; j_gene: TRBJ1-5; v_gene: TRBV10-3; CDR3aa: CAIRKQGADQPQHF; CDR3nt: TGTGCCATCAGGAAACAGGGGGCAGATCAGCCCCAGCATTTT
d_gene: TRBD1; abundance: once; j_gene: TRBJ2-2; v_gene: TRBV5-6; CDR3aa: CASSQGAGITGELFF; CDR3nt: TGTGCCAGCAGCCAGGGGGCAGGGATCACCGGGGAGCTGTTTTTT
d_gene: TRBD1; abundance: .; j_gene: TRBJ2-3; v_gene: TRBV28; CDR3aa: CASILRTGGADTQYF; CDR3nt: TGTGCCAGCATCCTCCGGACAGGGGGGGCAGATACGCAGTATTTT
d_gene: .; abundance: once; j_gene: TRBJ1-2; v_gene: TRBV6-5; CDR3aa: CASRSRGGNVYGYTF; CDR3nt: TGTGCCAGCAGGTCCCGTGGGGGGAACGTCTATGGCTACACCTTC
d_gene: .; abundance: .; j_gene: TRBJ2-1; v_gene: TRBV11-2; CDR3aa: CASSPEVVSEQFF; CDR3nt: TGTGCCAGCAGCCCGGAGGTAGTCAGTGAGCAGTTCTTC
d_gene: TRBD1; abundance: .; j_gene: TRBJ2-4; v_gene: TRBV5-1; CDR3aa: CASSLVGQVKIQYF; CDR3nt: TGCGCCAGCAGCTTGGTTGGACAGGTGAAGATTCAGTACTTC
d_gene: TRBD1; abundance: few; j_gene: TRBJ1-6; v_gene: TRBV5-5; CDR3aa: CASSMAGTGYNSPLHF; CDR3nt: TGTGCCAGCAGCATGGCCGGGACAGGCTATAATTCACCCCTCCACTTT
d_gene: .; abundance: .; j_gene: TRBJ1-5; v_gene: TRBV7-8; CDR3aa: CASSPTLGGVNQPQHF; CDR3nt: TGTGCCAGCAGCCCAACTCTGGGAGGGGTCAATCAGCCCCAGCATTTT